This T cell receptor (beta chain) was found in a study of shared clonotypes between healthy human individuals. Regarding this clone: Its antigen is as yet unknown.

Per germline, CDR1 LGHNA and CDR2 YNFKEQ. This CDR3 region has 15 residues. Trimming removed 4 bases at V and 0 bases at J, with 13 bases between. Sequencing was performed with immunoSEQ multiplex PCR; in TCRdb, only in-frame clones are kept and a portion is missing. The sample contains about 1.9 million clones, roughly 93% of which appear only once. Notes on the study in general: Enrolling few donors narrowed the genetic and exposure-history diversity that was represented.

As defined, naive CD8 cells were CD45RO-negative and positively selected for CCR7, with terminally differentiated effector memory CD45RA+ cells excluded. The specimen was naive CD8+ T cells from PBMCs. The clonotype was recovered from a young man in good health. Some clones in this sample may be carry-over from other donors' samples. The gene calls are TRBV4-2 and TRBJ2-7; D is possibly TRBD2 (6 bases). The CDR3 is CASSPWLGGSYEQYF. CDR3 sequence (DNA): TGTGCCAGCAGCCCTTGGTTGGGGGGCTCCTACGAGCAGTACTTC.